The following is a TCR beta chain sequence with its context. TCRdb's table, derived via immunoSEQ multiplex PCR, lists solely in-frame clones and lacks some. The sample has some 110,000 clones; 81% are singletons. The data were taken from a study of blood T cell repertoires in COVID-19. From germline, CDR1 is SGHTA and CDR2 FQGNSA. Deletions cut 2 bases from V and 3 bases from J, with 8 bases between. The CDR3 totals 13 residues. The rearrangement uses TRBV7-2 and TRBJ2-7; D gene uncertain. The source of this sequence is a man older than 75 with acute or convalescent COVID-19. Sequenced sample: peripheral blood. DNA for the CDR3: TGTGCCAGCAGCTTAAACTTCCTCTACGAGCAGTACTTC. Protein: CASSLNFLYEQYF.